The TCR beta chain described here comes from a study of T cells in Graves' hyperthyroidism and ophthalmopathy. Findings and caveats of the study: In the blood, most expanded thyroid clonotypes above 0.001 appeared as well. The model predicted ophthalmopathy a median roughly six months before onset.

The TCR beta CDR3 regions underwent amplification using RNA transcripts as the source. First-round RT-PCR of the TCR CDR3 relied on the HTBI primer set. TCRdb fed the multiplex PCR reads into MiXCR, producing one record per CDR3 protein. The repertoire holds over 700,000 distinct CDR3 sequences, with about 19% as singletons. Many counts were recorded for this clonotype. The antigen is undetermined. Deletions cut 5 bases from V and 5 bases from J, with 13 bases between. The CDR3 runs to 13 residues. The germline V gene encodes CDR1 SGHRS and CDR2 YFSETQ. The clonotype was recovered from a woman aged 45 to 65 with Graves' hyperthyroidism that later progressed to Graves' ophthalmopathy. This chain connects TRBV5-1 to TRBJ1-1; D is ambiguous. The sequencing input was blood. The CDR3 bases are TGCGCCAGCAGTAAAGCCCTGAGGACTGAAGCTTTCTTT. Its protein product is CASSKALRTEAFF.